This TCR beta chain was identified during a study of T cell responses to AZD1222 COVID-19 vaccine. Study observations and caveats: The sample set comprised mostly white British donors with more females, and clonal diversity was possibly underestimated. The study found Spike-specific TCR breadth and depth rose after two AZD1222 doses.

The table came from immunoSEQ multiplex PCR; TCRdb's copy has only in-frame clones and leaves some out. The table has some 48,000 clones, around 85% seen once. Germline trimming cut 0 bases from V and 3 bases from J; bases unmatched to any gene: 2. The germline V gene encodes CDR1 MNHEY and CDR2 SVGAGI. This CDR3 is built from 14 residues. Note on this clone: Its antigen is undetermined.

This specimen was peripheral blood, taken 28 days after the second AZD1222 dose. The sequence derives from an adult who received the AZD1222 COVID-19 vaccine. This rearrangement joins TRBV6-5 to TRBJ2-7, with 7 bases fitting TRBD1. The CDR3: CASSYSGQVYEQYF. The DNA for the CDR3 is TGTGCCAGCAGTTACTCAGGACAGGTCTACGAGCAGTACTTC.